The sequence of this T cell receptor (beta chain) was determined in a study of blood T cell repertoires in COVID-19. Per the germline V gene, CDR1 is SGHVS and CDR2 is FQNEAQ. The CDR3 contains 15 residues. V lost 1 base to trimming and J lost 7 bases; unmatched junction nucleotides: 5. Authors' methods: Estimation of nucleated cell counts was performed using reference gene primer amplification. The method was immunoSEQ multiplex PCR; TCRdb's version includes in-frame clones alone and lacks a portion of them. That table furnishes V, J and clone size, whereas the DNA furnished D and trimming. The table lists about 59,000 clones, more than 60% of them singletons.

The receptor comes from a woman between 50 and 59 years old with active or convalescent COVID-19. Input material: peripheral blood. The chain has TRBV7-8 and TRBJ2-1; 9 bases match TRBD1. The CDR3 DNA reads as TGTGCCAGCAGCTTAGAAAGGACAGGGGAGAATGAGCAGTTCTTC. Translated, it gives CASSLERTGENEQFF.